The TCR beta chain described here comes from a study of shared clonotypes between healthy human individuals (dated by TCRdb to about 2020). For context, the study as a whole: The cohort comprised a couple of women and a few men aged 18 to 49 years. Per donor, three plates each were used for CD4 naive and CD4 memory, two for CD8 naive, and one for CD8 memory. To estimate repertoire size and how much clonotypes are shared between individuals, the study performed deep sequencing of blood TCR repertoires from roughly five healthy adults. Libraries were prepared and TCR repertoires were sequenced by different laboratories using diverse techniques, in order to increase sequencing depth and limit assay-specific biases. Per donor, leukapheresis produced somewhere between about 0.94 and 9.5 billion PBMCs. General findings and caveats noted by the study authors: Pairwise subsampling led to the expectation that sequencing depth would affect the degree of clonotype sharing among donors. Only blood was sampled, and tissue TCR repertoires likely differ from those in blood. Rarefaction of sorted-subset datasets indicated incomplete sequencing despite the large sequencing depth. Compared with non-shared clonotypes, clonotypes shared by all four sorted-subset donors had higher generation probabilities. Because the study included only a small number of donors, the genetic and exposure-history diversity represented was limited. Sharing across a few donors was observed for about 5% of naive CD4, 3% to 4% of naive CD8, roughly 2.4% of memory CD4, and about 0.38% of memory CD8 clonotypes. Estimated clonotype richness was generally larger for naive than for memory subsets.

Using the deep immunoSEQ assay, TCR CDR3 regions were amplified from genomic DNA by multiplex PCR. Extracted genomic DNA from each cell subset was distributed evenly across all wells of several immunoSEQ 96-well plates, and each plate was treated as a replicate. For sorted subsets, approximately 210 ng of genomic DNA, equivalent to about 30,000 T cell genomes, went into each replicate PCR. Purified libraries were measured with a Qubit 3.0 fluorometer, size-checked on a Bioanalyzer 2100, and measured again with the KAPA Library Quantification kit. Every immunoSEQ 96-well plate was sequenced on a dedicated single-read 150-cycle Illumina NextSeq 550 flow cell. The authors' analysis ran thus. Because only junctional sequences without quality scores were contained in the immunoSEQ output, filtering matching that applied to full-length reads could not be performed. To assign V/J genes and CDR3, sequences were annotated against IMGT germline references using PyIR, a Python wrapper for IgBLAST v1.9. Reads were removed for weak V/J assignments (E-value above 1e-6), missing CDR3, stop codons, out-of-frame junctions, or ambiguous translated residues. A V3J clonotype was defined by an identical inferred V gene, J gene, and CDR3 amino acid sequence. Percentage overlap between repertoires was computed as shared unique clonotypes divided by the size of the smaller repertoire. RTK rarefaction, the Chao1 estimator, and Recon v2.1 estimates of unobserved clonotypes were used to assess repertoire richness. Generation probabilities for all TCRbeta clonotypes obtained by the gDNA method from four donors were computed using OLGA. TCRdb retrieved this table from immuneACCESS and kept in-frame rearrangements only. Not all clones are present; in checked studies, unresolved V genes account for under half, and no reason is known for the remainder. That table furnishes V, J and clone size, whereas the DNA furnished D and trimming. This sample lists about 660,000 clones; around 74% were detected once. Of the sample, 1.5% to 2% falls within the top ten clones.

V and J are truncated by 11 bases and 3 bases respectively, leaving an intervening sequence of 13 bases. Sequences MNHEY (CDR1) and SMNVEV (CDR2) are obtained from the germline V gene (reference sequence). The CDR3 has 13 amino acids, counting the end cysteine and phenylalanine. Only the CDR3 DNA stays, 39 bases, in frame from base 1. In regard to this clone: No cognate antigen has been identified for it. No qualities accompany the bases; no much larger clone lies one base away.

The donors were healthy, HIV-negative adults with no recently reported acute infections or vaccinations. Only Caucasian adults living in Nashville, Tennessee, USA were represented among the donors. CD4+ T cells were enriched by magnetic negative selection; naive cells were then positively selected on CD45RA, and the negative fraction formed the memory subset. Blood was collected by leukapheresis, and PBMCs were isolated by Ficoll-Histopaque density gradient centrifugation and then cryopreserved in liquid nitrogen vapor phase. Purity and quantity of every magnetically sorted T cell population were checked by analytical flow cytometry. From each sorted fraction, genomic DNA was isolated and quantified by UV absorbance on a Nanodrop 2000c.

The sequence joins TRBV27 to TRBJ2-2; the D segment might be TRBD1 or TRBD2, since each matches 5 bases. This receptor was obtained from a woman between 25 and 40 years old in good health. The sequenced sample was memory CD4+ T cells sorted from blood. What this sample's cell subset or site label stands for: CD45RA-negative fraction. This receptor has the CDR3 CAGTPKHTGELFF. The DNA sequence is given as TGTGCCGGGACGCCCAAGCACACCGGGGAGCTGTTTTTT.